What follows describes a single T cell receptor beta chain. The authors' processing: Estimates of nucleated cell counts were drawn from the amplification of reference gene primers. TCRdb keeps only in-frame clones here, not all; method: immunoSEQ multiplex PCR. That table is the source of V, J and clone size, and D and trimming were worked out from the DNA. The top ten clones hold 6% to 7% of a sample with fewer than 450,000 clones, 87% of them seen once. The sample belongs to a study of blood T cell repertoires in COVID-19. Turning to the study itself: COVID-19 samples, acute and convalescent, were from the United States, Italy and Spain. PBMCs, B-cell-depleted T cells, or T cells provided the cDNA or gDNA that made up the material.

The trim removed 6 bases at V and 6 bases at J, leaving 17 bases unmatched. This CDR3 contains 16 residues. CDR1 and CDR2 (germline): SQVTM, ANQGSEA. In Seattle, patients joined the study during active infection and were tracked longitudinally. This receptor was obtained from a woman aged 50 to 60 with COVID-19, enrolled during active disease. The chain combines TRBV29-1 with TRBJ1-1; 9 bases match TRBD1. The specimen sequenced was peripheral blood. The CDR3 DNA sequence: TGCAGCGTGGACCCCGGGACAGGGTTTGTGGGCGCTGAAGCTTTCTTT. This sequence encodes CSVDPGTGFVGAEAFF.